This T cell receptor beta chain was found in a study of CD8 T cells in Susac syndrome (dated by TCRdb to between 2018 and 2021). Some background on the complete study: Among the sequenced Susac syndrome patients, over five had clinically active disease and eight were in clinical remission. At the time of blood withdrawal, Susac syndrome patients were either therapy-naive, taking corticosteroids (with some also receiving IVIg), or on IVIg alone. Repertoire sequencing was used to test whether CD8+ T cell activation and differentiation in Susac syndrome was antigen driven. The study compared CD8+ T cell repertoire clonality among about a dozen healthy donors, roughly 14 Susac syndrome patients and fewer than 19 multiple sclerosis patients. What the study reported, not specific to this receptor: CD8+ repertoires in Susac syndrome showed clonal expansion, which was highest in CD8+ TEMRA cells and was greater in clinically active patients than in remitting patients. The TCR sequencing and HLA analysis was acknowledged to have included a relatively small number of individuals. Roughly 15 and five Susac-specific public clones were found in the total CD8+ and CD8+ TEMRA repertoires, respectively.

With regard to this clonotype: The target of this receptor is not known. No base quality values were provided; no much bigger clone lies one nucleotide off.

RNA was extracted using the RNeasy kit, and roughly 0.45 to 1 microgram was reverse transcribed with random hexamers. TCR beta CDR3 regions were amplified with the immunoSEQ multiplex PCR assay covering 54 Vbeta and 13 Jbeta segments. PCR amplification bias was corrected by using a synthetic template baseline for primer optimization and computational correction. The study's processing was this. Reads were assigned to V, D and J genes according to IMGT and analyzed in immunoSEQ Analyzer, with only productive sequences retained. Clonality was calculated as one minus the Shannon entropy normalized by log2 of the number of productive unique sequences. Public and private clones were assessed among the 100 most prevalent clones of each patient and control. Susac-specific clones were defined as absent from healthy and MS cohorts, around 980 published viral clones and other ImmuneACCESS disease sequences. TCRdb reprocessing: public reads trimmed at Q25 with fastp, clones called with MiXCR, in-frame beta chains kept. Each CDR3 protein gets just one entry, which takes the most common genes and DNA from the rows behind it. TCRdb assigned the V and J calls; the authors' analysis was not used. Counted in this sample were about 130,000 distinct CDR3 sequences; approximately 95% of them appeared once. The ten largest make up roughly 0.17% of the sample.

Peripheral blood CD8+ and CD4+ T cells from healthy donors, Susac syndrome patients and multiple sclerosis patients were profiled by high-throughput TCR beta sequencing. Susac syndrome patients met recently defined diagnostic criteria for definite or probable disease. Bulk CD8+ and CD4+ T cells were purified magnetically by negative isolation, whereas CD8+ TEMRA cells were enriched by FACS. Blood was drawn into EDTA tubes, processed within 24 hours, and PBMCs were isolated by density gradient centrifugation. PBMCs intended for TCR sequencing were frozen in liquid nitrogen and were later thawed in a 37 degrees C water bath. The sorted or isolated CD4+, CD8+ and CD8+ TEMRA cells had a purity of 90% or higher. Reading from cysteine to phenylalanine, the CDR3 counts 15 amino acids. The retained sequence is limited to the CDR3, 45 bases, with the frame set at the first base. CDR1 and CDR2, looked up from the germline V gene, are SNHLY and FYNNEI. Trimming at the junction amounts to 3 bases on V and 4 bases on J, and the germline ends lie 14 bases apart.

This sequence originates from a human donor with Susac syndrome. Sequenced sample: CD8+ T cells from PBMCs. The chain links TRBV2 with TRBJ2-3; the best D guess is TRBD2, with 6 bases matching. The CDR3 amino acid sequence is: CASSDGTLYPDTQYF. At the DNA level, the sequence is TGTGCCAGCAGTGACGGGACTCTCTATCCAGATACGCAGTATTTT.